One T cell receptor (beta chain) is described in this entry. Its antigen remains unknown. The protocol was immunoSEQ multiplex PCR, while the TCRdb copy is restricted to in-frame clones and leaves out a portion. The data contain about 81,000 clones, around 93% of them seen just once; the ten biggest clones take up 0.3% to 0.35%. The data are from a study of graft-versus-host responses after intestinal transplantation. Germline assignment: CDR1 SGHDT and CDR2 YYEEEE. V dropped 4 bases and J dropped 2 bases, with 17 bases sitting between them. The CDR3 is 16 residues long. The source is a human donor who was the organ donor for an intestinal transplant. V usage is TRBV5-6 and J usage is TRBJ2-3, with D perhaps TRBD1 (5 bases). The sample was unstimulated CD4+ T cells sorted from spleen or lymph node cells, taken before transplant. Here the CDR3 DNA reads TGTGCCAGCAGCCGATTCGACAGAATTCTCACAGATACGCAGTATTTT. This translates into CASSRFDRILTDTQYF.